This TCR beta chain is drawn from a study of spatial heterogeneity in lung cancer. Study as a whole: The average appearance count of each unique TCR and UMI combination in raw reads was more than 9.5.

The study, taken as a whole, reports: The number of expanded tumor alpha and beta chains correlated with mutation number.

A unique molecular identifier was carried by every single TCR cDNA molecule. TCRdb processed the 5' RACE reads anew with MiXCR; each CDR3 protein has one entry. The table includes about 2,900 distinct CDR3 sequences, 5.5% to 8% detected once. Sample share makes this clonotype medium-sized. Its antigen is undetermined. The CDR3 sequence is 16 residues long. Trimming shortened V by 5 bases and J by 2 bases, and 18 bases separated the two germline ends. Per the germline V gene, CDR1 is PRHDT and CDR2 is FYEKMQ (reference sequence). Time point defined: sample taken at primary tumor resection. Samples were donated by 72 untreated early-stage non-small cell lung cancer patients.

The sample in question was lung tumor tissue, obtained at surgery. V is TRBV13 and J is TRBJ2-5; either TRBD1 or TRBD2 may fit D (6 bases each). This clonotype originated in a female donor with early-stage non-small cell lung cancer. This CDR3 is CASSTRPGAGQETQYF. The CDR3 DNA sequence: TGTGCCAGCAGCACCCGCCCGGGGGCGGGTCAAGAGACCCAGTACTTC.